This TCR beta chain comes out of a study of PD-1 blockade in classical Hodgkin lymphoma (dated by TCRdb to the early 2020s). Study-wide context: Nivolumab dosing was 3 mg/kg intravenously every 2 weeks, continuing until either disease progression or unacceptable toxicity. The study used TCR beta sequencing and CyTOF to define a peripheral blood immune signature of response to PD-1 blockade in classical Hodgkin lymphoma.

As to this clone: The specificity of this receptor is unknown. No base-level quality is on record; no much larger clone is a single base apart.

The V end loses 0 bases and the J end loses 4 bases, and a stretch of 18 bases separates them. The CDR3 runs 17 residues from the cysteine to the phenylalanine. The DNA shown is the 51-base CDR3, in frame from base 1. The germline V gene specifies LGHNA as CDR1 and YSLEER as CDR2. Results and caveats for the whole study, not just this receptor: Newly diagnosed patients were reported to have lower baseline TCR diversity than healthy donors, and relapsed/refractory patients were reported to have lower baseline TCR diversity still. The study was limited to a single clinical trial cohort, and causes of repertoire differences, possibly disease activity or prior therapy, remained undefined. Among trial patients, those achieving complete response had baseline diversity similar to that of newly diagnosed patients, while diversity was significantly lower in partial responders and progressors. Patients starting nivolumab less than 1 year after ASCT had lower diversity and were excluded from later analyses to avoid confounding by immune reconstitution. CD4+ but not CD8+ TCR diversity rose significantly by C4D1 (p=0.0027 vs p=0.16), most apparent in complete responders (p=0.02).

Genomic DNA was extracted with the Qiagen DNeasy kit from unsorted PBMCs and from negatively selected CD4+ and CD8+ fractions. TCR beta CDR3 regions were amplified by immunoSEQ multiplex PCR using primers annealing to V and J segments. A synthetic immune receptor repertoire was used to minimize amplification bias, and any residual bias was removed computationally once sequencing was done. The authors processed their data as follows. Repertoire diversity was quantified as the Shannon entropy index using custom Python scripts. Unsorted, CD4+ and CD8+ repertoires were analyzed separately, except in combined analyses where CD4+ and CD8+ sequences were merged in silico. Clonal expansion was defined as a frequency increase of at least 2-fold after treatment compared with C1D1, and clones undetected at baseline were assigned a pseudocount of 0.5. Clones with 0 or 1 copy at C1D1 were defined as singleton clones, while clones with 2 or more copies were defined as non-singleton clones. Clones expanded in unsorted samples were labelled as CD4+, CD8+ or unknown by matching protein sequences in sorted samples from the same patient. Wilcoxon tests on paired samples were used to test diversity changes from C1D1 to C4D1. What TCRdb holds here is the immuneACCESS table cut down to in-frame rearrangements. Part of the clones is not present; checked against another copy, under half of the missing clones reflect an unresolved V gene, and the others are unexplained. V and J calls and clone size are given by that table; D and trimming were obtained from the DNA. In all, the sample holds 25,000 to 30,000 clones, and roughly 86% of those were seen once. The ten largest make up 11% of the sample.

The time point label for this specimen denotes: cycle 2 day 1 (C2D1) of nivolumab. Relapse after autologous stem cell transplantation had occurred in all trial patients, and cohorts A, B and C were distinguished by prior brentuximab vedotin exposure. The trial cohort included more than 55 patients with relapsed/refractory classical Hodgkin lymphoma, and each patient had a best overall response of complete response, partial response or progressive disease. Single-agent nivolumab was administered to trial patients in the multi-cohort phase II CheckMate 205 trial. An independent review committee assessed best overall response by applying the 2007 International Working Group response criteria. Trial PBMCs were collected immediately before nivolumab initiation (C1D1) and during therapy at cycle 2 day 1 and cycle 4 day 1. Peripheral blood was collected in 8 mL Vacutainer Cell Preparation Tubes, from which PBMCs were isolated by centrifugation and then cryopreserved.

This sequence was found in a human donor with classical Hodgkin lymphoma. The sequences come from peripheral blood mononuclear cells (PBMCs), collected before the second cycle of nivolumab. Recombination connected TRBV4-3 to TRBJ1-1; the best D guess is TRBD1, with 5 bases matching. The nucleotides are TGCGCCAGCAGCCAAGAGGCACGCACCAAGGGGACCACTGAAGCTTTCTTT. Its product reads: CASSQEARTKGTTEAFF.